The following is a TCR beta chain sequence with its context. Every donor was a healthy person donating bone marrow. Each donor was nominally healthy when sampled (though unrecorded immune exposures were likely). The PCR had 60 Vbeta and 13 Jbeta primers. Generated by immunoSEQ multiplex PCR, the TCRdb table keeps only in-frame clones and is missing some. The sample has 85,000 to 130,000 clones, around 80% seen once. CDR3 length: 15 amino acids. J gave up 5 bases and V 4 bases, and 8 bases lay outside the gene matches. Germline assignment: CDR1 SGHDT and CDR2 YYEEEE. The data stem from a study of cytomegalovirus exposure and HLA in healthy donors.

V usage is TRBV5-6 and J usage is TRBJ2-2; 7 nucleotides line up with TRBD1. This receptor was identified in a woman between 40 and 55 years old in good health and CMV-seronegative. The sequenced material came from PBMCs. CDR3 in DNA: TGTGCCAGCAGCCACCGACAGGGTCCTACCGGGGAGCTGTTTTTT. Its protein is CASSHRQGPTGELFF.